Reported below is one T cell receptor (beta chain). This CDR3 spans 15 amino acids. V was cut by 1 base and J by 1 base, with 7 bases left in between. A single record per CDR3 protein comes from TCRdb applying MiXCR to the 5' RACE reads. Of just under 65,000 distinct CDR3 sequences listed, roughly 23% are singletons. Material for sequencing was memory CD4+ T cells sorted from a lymph node. Subset: memory CD4+ T cells, CD4+CD45RO+CD25-. The rearrangement joins TRBV12-3 or TRBV12-4 to TRBJ2-2; tentatively, D is TRBD1 (6 bases). The receptor was isolated from a female donor with breast cancer. The CDR3 sequence is CASSLGTVNTGELFF. CDR3 nucleotide sequence: TGTGCCAGCAGTTTAGGGACAGTGAACACCGGGGAGCTGTTTTTT.